One and the same sample provided the 5 T cell receptor beta chains below, sequenced in a study of PD-1 blockade in classical Hodgkin lymphoma. The time point was: cycle 4 day 1 (C4D1), after 6 weeks of nivolumab. Patients all relapsed after autologous stem cell transplantation, and there was variation in brentuximab vedotin exposure. Magnetic depletion of unwanted cells isolated CD4+ T cells from thawed PBMCs. Clones were read by immunoSEQ multiplex PCR, and TCRdb kept only the in-frame ones, dropping some. Of about 27,000 clones listed, 85% are singletons. This sample comprised CD4+ T cells from blood, obtained before the fourth cycle of nivolumab. These receptors came from a human donor with classical Hodgkin lymphoma.

The chain couples TRBV15 to TRBJ2-2; D not resolved. Deletions cut 0 bases from V and 8 bases from J, with 13 bases between. This CDR3 comprises 15 residues. The V gene's germline CDR1 is LNHNV and CDR2 YYDKDF (reference sequence). CDR3 bases: TGTGCCACCAGCAGAGATCAAAGGGCTCAAGGGGAGCTGTTTTTT. Translated: CATSRDQRAQGELFF.

The chain is built from TRBV2 and TRBJ1-2, with 7 bases fitting TRBD1. This CDR3 region has 14 residues. Germline lookup yields CDR1 SNHLY and CDR2 FYNNEI. V trimming: 6 bases; J trimming: 7 bases; junction bases outside the gene matches: 11. The CDR3 nucleotides are TGTGCCAGCAGCCCAGGGGGGCAGGGCCGTGGCTACACCTTC. Its translation: CASSPGGQGRGYTF.

The chain uses TRBV7-2 and TRBJ2-3, with D possibly called TRBD1 or TRBD2 (6 bases each). Germline-derived CDR1 and CDR2 are SGHTA and FQGNSA. Trimming took off 4 bases at V and 4 bases at J, with 21 bases between the two ends. The CDR3 runs to 17 residues. The CDR3 nucleotides are TGTGCCAGCAGCTCGCGCGGCGGGGACGGGGGCCCAGATACGCAGTATTTT. Protein product: CASSSRGGDGGPDTQYF. Looking up the rest from reference TRBV7-2 and TRBJ2-3 gives the full variable domain: GAGVSQSPSNKVTEKGKDVELRCDPISGHTALYWYRQSLGQGLEFLIYFQGNSAPDKSGLPSDRFSAERTGGSVSTLTIQRTQQEDSAVYLCASSSRGGDGGPDTQYFGPGTRLTVL.

The chain combines TRBV7-2 with TRBJ1-4, with 7 bases lining up with TRBD1. V lost 5 bases and J lost 12; bases outside the gene matches: 12. Germline CDR1 reads SGHTA; CDR2 reads FQGNSA. CDR3 length: 14 residues. The CDR3 loop reads CASSPEALRGELFF. Here the CDR3 DNA reads TGTGCCAGCAGCCCCGAGGCCCTCAGGGGGGAACTGTTTTTT.

The CDR3 is CASSARGEAEQFF. In DNA form, the CDR3 reads TGTGCCAGCAGTGCCCGGGGGGAGGCGGAGCAGTTCTTC. The V call is TRBV6-5, the J call TRBJ2-1; 7 bases fit TRBD2. The V and J ends lost 5 bases and 10 bases, in that order; junction bases with no gene match: 8. Germline CDR1 and CDR2: MNHEY and SVGAGI. The CDR3 has 13 residues.